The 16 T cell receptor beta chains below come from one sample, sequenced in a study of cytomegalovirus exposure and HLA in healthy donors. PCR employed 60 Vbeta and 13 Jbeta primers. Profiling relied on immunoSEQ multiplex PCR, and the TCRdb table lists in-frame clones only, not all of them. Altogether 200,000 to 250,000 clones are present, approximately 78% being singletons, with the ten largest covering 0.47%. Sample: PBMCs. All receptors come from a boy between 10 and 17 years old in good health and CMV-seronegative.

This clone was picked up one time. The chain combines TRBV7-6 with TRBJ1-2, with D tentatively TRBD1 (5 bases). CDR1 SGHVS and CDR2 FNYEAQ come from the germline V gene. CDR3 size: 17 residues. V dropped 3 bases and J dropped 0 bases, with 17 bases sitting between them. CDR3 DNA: TGTGCCAGCAGCTTCGGGGCGGGGGGGAGATCTAACTATGGCTACACCTTC. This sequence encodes CASSFGAGGRSNYGYTF.

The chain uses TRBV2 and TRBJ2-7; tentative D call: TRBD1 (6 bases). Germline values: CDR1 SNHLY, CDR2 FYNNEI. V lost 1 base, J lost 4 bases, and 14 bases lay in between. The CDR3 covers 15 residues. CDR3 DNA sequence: TGTGCCAGCAGTGAAGGACAGGACCCTCTTTACGAGCAGTACTTC. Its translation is CASSEGQDPLYEQYF.

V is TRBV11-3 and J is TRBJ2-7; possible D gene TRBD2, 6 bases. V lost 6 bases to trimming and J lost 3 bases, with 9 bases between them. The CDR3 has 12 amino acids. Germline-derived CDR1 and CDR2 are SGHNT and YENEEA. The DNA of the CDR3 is TGTGCCAGCAGGGCGGAGGGCTACGAGCAGTACTTC. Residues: CASRAEGYEQYF.

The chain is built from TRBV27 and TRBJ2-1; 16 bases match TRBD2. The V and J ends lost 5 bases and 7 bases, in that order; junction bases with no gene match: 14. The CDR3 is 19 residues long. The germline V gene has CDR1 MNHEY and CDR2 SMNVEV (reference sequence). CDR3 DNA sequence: TGTGCCAGCAGTGCGGGACTAGCGGGGGGGATAGGGTTTATGAATGAGCAGTTCTTC. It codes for CASSAGLAGGIGFMNEQFF.

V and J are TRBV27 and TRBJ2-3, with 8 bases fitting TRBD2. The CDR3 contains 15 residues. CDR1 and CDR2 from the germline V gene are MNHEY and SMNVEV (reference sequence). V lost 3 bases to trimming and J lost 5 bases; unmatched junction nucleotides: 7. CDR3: CASSFNSGMGDTQYF. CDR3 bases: TGTGCCAGCAGTTTTAATAGCGGGATGGGAGATACGCAGTATTTT.

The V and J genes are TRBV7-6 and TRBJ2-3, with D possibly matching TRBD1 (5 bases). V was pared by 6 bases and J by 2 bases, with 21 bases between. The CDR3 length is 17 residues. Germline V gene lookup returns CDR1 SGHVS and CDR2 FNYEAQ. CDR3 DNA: TGTGCCAGCAGGAAAACCCCGCCAGGGCCATTCACAGATACGCAGTATTTT. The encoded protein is CASRKTPPGPFTDTQYF.

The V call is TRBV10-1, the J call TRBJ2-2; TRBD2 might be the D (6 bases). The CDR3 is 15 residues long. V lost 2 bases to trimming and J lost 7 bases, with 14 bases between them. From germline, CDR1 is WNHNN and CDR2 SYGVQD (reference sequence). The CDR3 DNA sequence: TGCGCCAGCAGTGAGAGGTTCGGGGGAAGCGGGGAGCTGTTTTTT. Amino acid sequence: CASSERFGGSGELFF.

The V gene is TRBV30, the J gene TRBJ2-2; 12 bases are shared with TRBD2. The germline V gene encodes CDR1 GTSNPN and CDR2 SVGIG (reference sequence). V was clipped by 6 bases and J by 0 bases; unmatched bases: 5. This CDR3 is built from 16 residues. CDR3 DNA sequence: TGTGCCTGTGAGCTAGCGGGAGGGGCGAACACCGGGGAGCTGTTTTTT. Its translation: CACELAGGANTGELFF.

The chain's CDR3 is CASSLEGKVLWNHEQFF. DNA of the CDR3: TGTGCCAGCAGCTTAGAGGGGAAGGTCCTTTGGAACCATGAGCAGTTCTTC. V gene TRBV7-6 combines with J gene TRBJ2-1; weak D call: TRBD1 (5 bases). Trimming removed 1 base from V and 8 bases from J, with 21 bases in between. The length of the CDR3 is 17 residues. Germline V gene lookup returns CDR1 SGHVS and CDR2 FNYEAQ.

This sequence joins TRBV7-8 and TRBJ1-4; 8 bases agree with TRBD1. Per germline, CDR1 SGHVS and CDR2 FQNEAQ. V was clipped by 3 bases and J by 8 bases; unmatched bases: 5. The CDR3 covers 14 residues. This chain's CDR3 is CASSFRTGPEKLFF. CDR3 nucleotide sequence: TGTGCCAGCAGCTTTCGGACAGGGCCCGAAAAACTGTTTTTT.

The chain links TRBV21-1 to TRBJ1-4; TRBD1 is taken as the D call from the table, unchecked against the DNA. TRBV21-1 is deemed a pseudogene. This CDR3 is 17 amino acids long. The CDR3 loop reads CASSTDRGRTTNEKLFF. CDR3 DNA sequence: TGTGCCAGCAGCACCGACAGGGGGCGTACGACTAATGAAAAACTGTTTTTT.

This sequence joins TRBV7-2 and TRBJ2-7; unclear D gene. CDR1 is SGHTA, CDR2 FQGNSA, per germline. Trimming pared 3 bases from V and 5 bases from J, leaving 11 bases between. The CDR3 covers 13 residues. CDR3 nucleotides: TGTGCCAGCAGCTTGGTGGAGAGGCACGAGCAGTACTTC. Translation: CASSLVERHEQYF.

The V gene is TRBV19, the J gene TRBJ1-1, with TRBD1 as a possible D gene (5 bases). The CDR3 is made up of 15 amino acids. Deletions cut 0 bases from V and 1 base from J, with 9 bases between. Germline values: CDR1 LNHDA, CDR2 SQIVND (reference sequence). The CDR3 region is CASSIEWGENTEAFF. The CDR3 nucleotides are TGTGCCAGTAGTATAGAGTGGGGGGAGAACACTGAAGCTTTCTTT.

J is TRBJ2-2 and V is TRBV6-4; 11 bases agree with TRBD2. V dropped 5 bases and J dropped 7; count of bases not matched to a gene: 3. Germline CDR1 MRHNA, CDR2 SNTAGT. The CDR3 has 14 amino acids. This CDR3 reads CASSHGLAGGELFF. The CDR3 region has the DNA TGTGCCAGCAGTCATGGACTAGCGGGCGGGGAGCTGTTTTTT.

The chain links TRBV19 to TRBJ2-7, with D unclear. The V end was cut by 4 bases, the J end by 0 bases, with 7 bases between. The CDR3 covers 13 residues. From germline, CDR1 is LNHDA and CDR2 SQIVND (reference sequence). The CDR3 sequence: CASSTGNSYEQYF. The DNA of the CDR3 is TGTGCCAGTAGTACAGGAAACTCCTACGAGCAGTACTTC.

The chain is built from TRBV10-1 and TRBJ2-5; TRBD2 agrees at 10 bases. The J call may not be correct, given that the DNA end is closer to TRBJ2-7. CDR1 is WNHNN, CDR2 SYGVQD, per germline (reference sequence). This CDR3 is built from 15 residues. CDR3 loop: CASSESLTSGYEQYF. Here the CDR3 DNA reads TGCGCCAGCAGTGAGTCGCTGACTAGCGGGTACGAGCAGTACTTC.